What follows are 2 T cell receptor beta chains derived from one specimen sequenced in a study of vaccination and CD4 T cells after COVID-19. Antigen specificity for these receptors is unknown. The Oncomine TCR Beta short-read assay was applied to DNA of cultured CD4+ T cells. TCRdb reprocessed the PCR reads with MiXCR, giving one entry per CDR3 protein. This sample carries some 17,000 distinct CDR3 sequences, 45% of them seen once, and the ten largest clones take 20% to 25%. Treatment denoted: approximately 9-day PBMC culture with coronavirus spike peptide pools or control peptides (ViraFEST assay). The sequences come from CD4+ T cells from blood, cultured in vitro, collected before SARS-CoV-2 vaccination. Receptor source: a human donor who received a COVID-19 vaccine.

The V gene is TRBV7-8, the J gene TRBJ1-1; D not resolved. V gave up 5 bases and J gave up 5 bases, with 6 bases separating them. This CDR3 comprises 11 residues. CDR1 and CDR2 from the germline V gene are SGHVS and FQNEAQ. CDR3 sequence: CASSPGTEAFF. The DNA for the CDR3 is TGTGCCAGCAGCCCCGGTACTGAAGCTTTCTTT.

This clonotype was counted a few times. DNA for the CDR3: TGTGCCAGCAGCCCAGGGTGGGGGAGAACCTACGAGCAGTACTTC. Translated: CASSPGWGRTYEQYF. The V and J genes are TRBV27 and TRBJ2-7; either TRBD1 or TRBD2 may fit D (5 bases each). Germline lookup yields CDR1 MNHEY and CDR2 SMNVEV (reference sequence). The CDR3 has 15 residues. Trimming removed 6 bases from V and 2 bases from J, with 17 bases in between.